The 14 T cell receptor beta chains below were found in one sample sequenced in a study of cytotoxic CD8 clonotypes in ibrutinib-treated CLL. The assay was immunoSEQ multiplex PCR, and TCRdb's table has in-frame clones only and misses some. The sample has over 250,000 clones; about 72% are singletons. This specimen was PBMCs, taken at disease progression, from a patient treated with ibrutinib. The receptors come from a human donor with chronic lymphocytic leukemia.

The chain joins TRBV9 to TRBJ2-3, with TRBD2 identical over 7 bases. The CDR3 spans 14 residues. Germline loops: CDR1 SGDLS, CDR2 YYNGEE. V trimming: 2 bases; J trimming: 3 bases; junction bases outside the gene matches: 3. CDR3 sequence reads: CASSVGEGTDTQYF. DNA of the CDR3: TGTGCCAGCAGCGTGGGGGAGGGGACAGATACGCAGTATTTT.

The chain uses TRBV6-5 and TRBJ1-3; 7 positions match TRBD1. The CDR3 length is 14 residues. CDR1 is MNHEY and CDR2 is SVGAGI in the germline V gene. The V gene end was trimmed by 4 bases and the J gene end by 2 bases; junction bases not matched to a gene: 2. In DNA form, the CDR3 reads TGTGCCAGCAGTTCGGGACAGCCTGGAAACACCATATATTTT. It is translated as CASSSGQPGNTIYF.

This clone was found once. The chain employs TRBV29-1 and TRBJ2-1; no clear D. Between the trimmed V and J ends, which lost 6 bases and 2 bases, there was a span of 8 bases. Per the germline V gene, CDR1 is SQVTM and CDR2 is ANQGSEA. The CDR3 contains 12 residues. In DNA form, the CDR3 reads TGCAGCGTAGCCCCAGCCTACAATGAGCAGTTCTTC. Its translation: CSVAPAYNEQFF.

V is TRBV7-2 and J is TRBJ2-3; D unclear. The CDR3 runs to 15 residues. V was pared by 5 bases and J by 4 bases, with 16 bases between. Germline CDR1 reads SGHTA; CDR2 reads FQGNSA. The CDR3 sequence: CASSTLIRRADTQYF. The CDR3 coding sequence is TGTGCCAGCAGCACATTGATTAGAAGGGCAGATACGCAGTATTTT.

The chain links TRBV7-9 to TRBJ1-2; 7 positions agree with TRBD1. Germline V lookup: CDR1 SEHNR, CDR2 FQNEAQ (reference sequence). With V trimmed by 2 bases and J by 3 bases, 9 bases remained unmatched. The CDR3 covers 16 residues. CDR3 nucleotides: TGTGCCAGCAGCTTATCGGTGGGACAGACTGACTATGGCTACACCTTC. Amino acid sequence: CASSLSVGQTDYGYTF.

This chain uses TRBV10-2 with TRBJ1-1; D unclear. Between the trimmed V and J ends, which lost 8 bases and 0 bases, there was a span of 13 bases. The CDR3 consists of 14 residues. The germline V gene encodes CDR1 WSHSY and CDR2 SAAADI. CDR3 residues: CASRTVTMNTEAFF. DNA of the CDR3: TGCGCCAGCCGCACAGTTACGATGAACACTGAAGCTTTCTTT.

The chain links TRBV4-1 to TRBJ1-2, with 10 bases identical to TRBD1. Per the germline V gene, CDR1 is MGHRA and CDR2 is YSYEKL. There are 16 residues in the CDR3. V lost 1 base and J lost 4; bases outside the gene matches: 6. For the CDR3, the DNA is TGCGCCAGCAGCCAAGGACAGGGGGCCCCTGGCTATGGCTACACCTTC. This translates into CASSQGQGAPGYGYTF.

A few counts support this clone. The J gene is TRBJ2-1, the V gene TRBV10-3; D may correspond to TRBD1 or TRBD2 (5 bases each). Trimming removed 3 bases from V and 6 bases from J, with 12 bases in between. This CDR3 has 14 amino acids. CDR1 is ENHRY and CDR2 is SYGVKD in the germline V gene. The CDR3 protein is CAISDDKGSNEQFF. Written as DNA, the CDR3 is TGTGCCATCAGTGACGACAAGGGGAGCAATGAGCAGTTCTTC.

This clone was detected only once. The CDR3 reads CASRHRQASGGFEQYF. The CDR3 nucleotides read TGTGCCAGCAGGCACAGACAGGCCTCGGGTGGGTTCGAGCAGTACTTC. The rearrangement uses TRBV11-2 and TRBJ2-7; TRBD1 is a possible D gene (6 bases). This CDR3 is 16 amino acids long. Germline CDR1 is SGHAT and CDR2 is FQNNGV. Trimming pared 6 bases from V and 6 bases from J, leaving 24 bases between.

The rearrangement links TRBV7-8 to TRBJ2-1; D remains unclear. Looked up from germline, CDR1 is SGHVS and CDR2 is FQNEAQ. Between the trimmed V and J ends, which lost 5 bases and 2 bases, there was a span of 16 bases. The CDR3 runs to 16 residues. Here the CDR3 reads CASSTRPGSPYNEQFF. CDR3 nucleotides: TGTGCCAGCAGCACCAGGCCTGGGTCCCCCTACAATGAGCAGTTCTTC. The variable domain in full, with the rest retrieved from reference TRBV7-8 and TRBJ2-1, is GAGVSQSPRYKVAKRGQDVALRCDPISGHVSLFWYQQALGQGPEFLTYFQNEAQLDKSGLPSDRFFAERPEGSVSTLKIQRTQQEDSAVYLCASSTRPGSPYNEQFFGPGTRLTVL.

V and J are TRBV4-1 and TRBJ1-2; D may be TRBD1 (5 bases). V was shortened by 4 bases and J by 4 bases, with 10 bases between the two germline ends. The CDR3 has 13 residues. Germline V CDR1 and CDR2: MGHRA, YSYEKL. CDR3 residues: CASSLGPSYGYTF. The CDR3 bases are TGCGCCAGCAGCCTGGGACCCAGCTATGGCTACACCTTC.

The chain couples TRBV19 to TRBJ2-7, with D perhaps matching TRBD1 (6 bases). Trimming left V 1 base short and J 3 bases short, with 7 bases between. Germline CDR1 and CDR2: LNHDA and SQIVND (reference sequence). CDR3 length equals 13 residues. CDR3 nucleotide sequence: TGTGCCAGTAGTATAGCACAGGGCTACGAGCAGTACTTC. This translates into CASSIAQGYEQYF.

The chain is built from TRBV10-2 and TRBJ2-1; TRBD2 is a possible D gene (5 bases). Germline loops: CDR1 WSHSY, CDR2 SAAADI. This CDR3 is 14 amino acids long. V was trimmed by 4 bases and J by 8 bases, leaving 15 bases between them. As DNA, the CDR3 is TGCGCCAGCAGTGCCCTAGCATCACTGGATGAGCAGTTCTTC. It specifies CASSALASLDEQFF.

The chain recombines TRBV15 with TRBJ2-7, with TRBD2 matching 7 bases. Germline V gene lookup returns CDR1 LNHNV and CDR2 YYDKDF (reference sequence). The CDR3 runs 16 residues. V shed 0 bases and J 1 base; nucleotides not matched to a gene: 6. CDR3: CATSRDGLDYSYEQYF. The CDR3 nucleotides are TGTGCCACCAGCAGAGATGGACTAGACTATTCCTACGAGCAGTACTTC.